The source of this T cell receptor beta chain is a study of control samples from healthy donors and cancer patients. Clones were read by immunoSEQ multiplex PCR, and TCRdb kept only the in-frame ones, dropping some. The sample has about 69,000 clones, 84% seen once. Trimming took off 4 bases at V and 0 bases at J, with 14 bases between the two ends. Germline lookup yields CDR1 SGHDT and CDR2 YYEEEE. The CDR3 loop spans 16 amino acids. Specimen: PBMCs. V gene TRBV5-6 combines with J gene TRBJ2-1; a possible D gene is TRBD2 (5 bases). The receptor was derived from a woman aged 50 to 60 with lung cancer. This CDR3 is CASSRRTGSSYNEQFF. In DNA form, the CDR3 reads TGTGCCAGCAGCCGCAGAACGGGGAGCTCCTACAATGAGCAGTTCTTC.